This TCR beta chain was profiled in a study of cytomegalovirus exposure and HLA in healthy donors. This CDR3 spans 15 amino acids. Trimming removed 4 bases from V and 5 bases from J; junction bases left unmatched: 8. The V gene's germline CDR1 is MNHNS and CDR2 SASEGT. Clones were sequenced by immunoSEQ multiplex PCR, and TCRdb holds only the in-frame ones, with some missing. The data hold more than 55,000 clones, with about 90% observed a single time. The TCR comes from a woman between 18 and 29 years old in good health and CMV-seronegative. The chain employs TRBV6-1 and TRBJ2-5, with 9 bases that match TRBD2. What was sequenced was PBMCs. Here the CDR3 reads CASSVFSGSDETQYF. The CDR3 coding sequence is TGTGCCAGCAGTGTATTTAGCGGGAGTGATGAGACCCAGTACTTC.